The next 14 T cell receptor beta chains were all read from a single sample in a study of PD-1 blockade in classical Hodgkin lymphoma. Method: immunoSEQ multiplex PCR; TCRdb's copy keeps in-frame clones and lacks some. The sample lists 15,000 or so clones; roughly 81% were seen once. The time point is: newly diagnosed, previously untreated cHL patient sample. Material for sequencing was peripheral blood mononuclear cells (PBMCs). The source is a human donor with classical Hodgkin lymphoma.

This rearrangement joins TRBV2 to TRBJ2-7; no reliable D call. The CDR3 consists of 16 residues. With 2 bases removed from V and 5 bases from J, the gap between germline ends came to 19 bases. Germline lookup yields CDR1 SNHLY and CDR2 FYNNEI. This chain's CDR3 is CASSETQVAPLDEQYF. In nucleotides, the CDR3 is TGTGCCAGCAGTGAAACGCAGGTTGCACCACTTGACGAGCAGTACTTC.

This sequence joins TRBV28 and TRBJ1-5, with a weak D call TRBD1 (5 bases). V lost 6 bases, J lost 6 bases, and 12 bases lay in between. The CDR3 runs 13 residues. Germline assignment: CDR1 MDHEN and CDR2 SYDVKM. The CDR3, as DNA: TGTGCCAGCAGGGGGCCCCGCAGTCAGCCCCAGCATTTT. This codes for CASRGPRSQPQHF.

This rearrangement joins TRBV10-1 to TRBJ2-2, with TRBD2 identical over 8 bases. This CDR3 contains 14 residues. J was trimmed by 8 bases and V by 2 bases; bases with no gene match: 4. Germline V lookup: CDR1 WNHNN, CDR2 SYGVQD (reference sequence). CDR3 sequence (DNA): TGCGCCAGCAGTGAGGGGCGGGAGGCAGGGGAGCTGTTTTTT. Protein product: CASSEGREAGELFF.

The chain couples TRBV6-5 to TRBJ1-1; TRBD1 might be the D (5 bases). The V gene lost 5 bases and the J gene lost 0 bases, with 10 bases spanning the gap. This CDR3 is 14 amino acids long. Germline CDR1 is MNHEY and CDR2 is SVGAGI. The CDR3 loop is CASSTGRLNTEAFF. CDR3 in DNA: TGTGCCAGCAGTACGGGACGGCTGAACACTGAAGCTTTCTTT.

CDR3 region: CASSSYYEQYF. The DNA of the CDR3 is TGTGCCAGCAGTTCCTACTACGAGCAGTACTTC. The genes are TRBV28 and TRBJ2-7; D is undetermined. This CDR3 comprises 11 residues. Germline V CDR1 and CDR2: MDHEN, SYDVKM. V was clipped by 4 bases and J by 3 bases, with 4 bases between them.

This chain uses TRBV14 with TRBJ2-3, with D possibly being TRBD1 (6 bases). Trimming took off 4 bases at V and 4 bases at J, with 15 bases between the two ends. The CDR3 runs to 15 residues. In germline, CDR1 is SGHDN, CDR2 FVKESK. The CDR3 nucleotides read TGTGCCAGCAGCCGGCCTACAGGGACGCCAGATACGCAGTATTTT. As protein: CASSRPTGTPDTQYF.

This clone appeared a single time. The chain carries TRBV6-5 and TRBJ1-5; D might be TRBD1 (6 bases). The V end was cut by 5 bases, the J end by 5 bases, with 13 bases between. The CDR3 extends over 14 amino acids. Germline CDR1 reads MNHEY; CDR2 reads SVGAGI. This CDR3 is CASSITGKDQPQHF. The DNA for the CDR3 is TGTGCCAGCAGTATTACAGGGAAGGATCAGCCCCAGCATTTT.

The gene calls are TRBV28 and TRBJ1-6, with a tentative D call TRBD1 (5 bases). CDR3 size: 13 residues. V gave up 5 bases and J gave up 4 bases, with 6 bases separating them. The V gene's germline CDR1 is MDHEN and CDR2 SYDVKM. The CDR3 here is CASSEGYNSPLHF. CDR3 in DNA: TGTGCCAGCAGTGAGGGGTATAATTCACCCCTCCACTTT.

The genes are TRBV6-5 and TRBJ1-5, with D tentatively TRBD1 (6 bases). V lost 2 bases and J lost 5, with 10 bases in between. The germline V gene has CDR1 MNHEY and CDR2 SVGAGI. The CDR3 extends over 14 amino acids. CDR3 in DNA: TGTGCCAGCAGTTACAGGGGGAGGGATCAGCCCCAGCATTTT. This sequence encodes CASSYRGRDQPQHF.

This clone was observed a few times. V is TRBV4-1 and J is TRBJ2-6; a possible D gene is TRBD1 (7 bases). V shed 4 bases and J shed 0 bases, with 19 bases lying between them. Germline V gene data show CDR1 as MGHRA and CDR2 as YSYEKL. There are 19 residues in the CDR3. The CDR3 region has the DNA TGCGCCAGCAGCCCTAGTGCGGGACAGTGGTACTCTGGGGCCAACGTCCTGACTTTC. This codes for CASSPSAGQWYSGANVLTF.

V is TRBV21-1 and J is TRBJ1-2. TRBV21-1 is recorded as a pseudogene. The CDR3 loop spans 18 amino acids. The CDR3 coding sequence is TGTGCCAGCAGCAAACGAGGTCAGGGGGGGATCTCTAACTATGGCTACACCTTC. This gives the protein CASSKRGQGGISNYGYTF.

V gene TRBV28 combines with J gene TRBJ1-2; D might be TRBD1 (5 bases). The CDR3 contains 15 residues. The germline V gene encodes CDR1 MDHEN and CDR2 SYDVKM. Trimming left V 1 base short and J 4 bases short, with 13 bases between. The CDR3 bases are TGTGCCAGCAGTTTATTTGCAGGGCTTGCCTATGGCTACACCTTC. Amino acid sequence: CASSLFAGLAYGYTF.

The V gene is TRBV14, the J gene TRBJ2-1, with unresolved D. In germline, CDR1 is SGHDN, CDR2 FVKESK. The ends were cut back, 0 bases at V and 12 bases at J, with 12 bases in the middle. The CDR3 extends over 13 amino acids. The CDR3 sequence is CASSQEIQSGQFF. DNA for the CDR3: TGTGCCAGCAGCCAAGAGATTCAGAGTGGGCAGTTCTTC.

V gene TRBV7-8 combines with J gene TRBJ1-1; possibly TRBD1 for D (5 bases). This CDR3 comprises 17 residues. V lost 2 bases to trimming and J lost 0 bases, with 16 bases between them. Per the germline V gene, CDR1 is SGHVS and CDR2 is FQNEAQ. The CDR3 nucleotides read TGTGCCAGCAGCTTATCTTCGTCGGGGACGGTGAACACTGAAGCTTTCTTT. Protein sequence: CASSLSSSGTVNTEAFF. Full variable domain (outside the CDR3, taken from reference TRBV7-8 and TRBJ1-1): GAGVSQSPRYKVAKRGQDVALRCDPISGHVSLFWYQQALGQGPEFLTYFQNEAQLDKSGLPSDRFFAERPEGSVSTLKIQRTQQEDSAVYLCASSLSSSGTVNTEAFFGQGTRLTVV.